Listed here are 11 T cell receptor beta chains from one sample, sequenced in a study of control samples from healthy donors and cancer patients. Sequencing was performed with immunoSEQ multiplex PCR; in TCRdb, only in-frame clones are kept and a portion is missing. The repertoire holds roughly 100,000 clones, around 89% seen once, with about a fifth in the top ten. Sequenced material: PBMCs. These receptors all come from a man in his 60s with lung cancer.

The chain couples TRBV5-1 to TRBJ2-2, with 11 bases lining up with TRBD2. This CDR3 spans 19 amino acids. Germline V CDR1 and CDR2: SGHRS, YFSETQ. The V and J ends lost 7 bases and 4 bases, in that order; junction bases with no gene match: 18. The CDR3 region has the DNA TGCGCCAGCTCCCGCGGAAGTAGCGGGGGGGCAGTAGGCACCGGGGAGCTGTTTTTT. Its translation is CASSRGSSGGAVGTGELFF.

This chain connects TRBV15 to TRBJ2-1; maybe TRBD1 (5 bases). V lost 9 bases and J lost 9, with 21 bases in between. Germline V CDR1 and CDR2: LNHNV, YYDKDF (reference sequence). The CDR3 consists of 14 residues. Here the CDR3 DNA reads TGTGCCACTGACGCCGTCTGGGGCCGGAGTGAGCAGTTCTTC. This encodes CATDAVWGRSEQFF.

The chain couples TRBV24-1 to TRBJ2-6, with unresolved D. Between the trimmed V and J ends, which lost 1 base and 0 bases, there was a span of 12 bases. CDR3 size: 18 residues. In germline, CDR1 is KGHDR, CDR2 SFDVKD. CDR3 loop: CATSDLPEPDSGANVLTF. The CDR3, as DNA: TGTGCCACCAGTGATTTACCAGAGCCTGACTCTGGGGCCAACGTCCTGACTTTC.

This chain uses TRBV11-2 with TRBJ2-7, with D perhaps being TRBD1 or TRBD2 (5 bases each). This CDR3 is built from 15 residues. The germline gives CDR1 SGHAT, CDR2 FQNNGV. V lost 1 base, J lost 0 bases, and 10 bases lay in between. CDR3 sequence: CASSLVLGTSYEQYF. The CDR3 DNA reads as TGTGCCAGCAGCTTAGTTCTGGGGACCTCCTACGAGCAGTACTTC.

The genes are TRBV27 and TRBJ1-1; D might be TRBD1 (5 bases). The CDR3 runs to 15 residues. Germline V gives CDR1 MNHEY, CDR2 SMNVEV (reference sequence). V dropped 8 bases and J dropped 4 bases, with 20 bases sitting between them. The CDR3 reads CASSSLGAGGTEAFF. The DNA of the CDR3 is TGTGCCAGCTCCTCCCTTGGGGCGGGGGGCACTGAAGCTTTCTTT.

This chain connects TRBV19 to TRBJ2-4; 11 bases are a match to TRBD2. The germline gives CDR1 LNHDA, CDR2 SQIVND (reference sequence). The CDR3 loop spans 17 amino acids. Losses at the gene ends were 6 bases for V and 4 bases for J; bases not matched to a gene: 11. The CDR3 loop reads CASRGLTSGDGKNIQYF. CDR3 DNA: TGTGCCAGTAGAGGACTGACTAGCGGGGATGGTAAAAACATTCAGTACTTC. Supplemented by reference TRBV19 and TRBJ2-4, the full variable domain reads DGGITQSPKYLFRKEGQNVTLSCEQNLNHDAMYWYRQDPGQGLRLIYYSQIVNDFQKGDIAEGYSVSREKKESFPLTVTSAQKNPTAFYLCASRGLTSGDGKNIQYFGAGTRLSVL.

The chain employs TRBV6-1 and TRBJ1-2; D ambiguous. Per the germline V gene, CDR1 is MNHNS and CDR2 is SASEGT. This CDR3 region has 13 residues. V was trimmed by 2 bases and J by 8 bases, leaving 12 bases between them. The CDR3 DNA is TGTGCCAGCAGTGAAAATAACGTCGGGGGCTACACCTTC. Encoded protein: CASSENNVGGYTF.

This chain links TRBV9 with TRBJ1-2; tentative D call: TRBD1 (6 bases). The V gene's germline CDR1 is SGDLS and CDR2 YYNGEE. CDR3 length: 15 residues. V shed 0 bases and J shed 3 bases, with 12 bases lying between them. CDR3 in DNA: TGTGCCAGCAGCGTAGGCGGGGGGCTCGACTATGGCTACACCTTC. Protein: CASSVGGGLDYGYTF.

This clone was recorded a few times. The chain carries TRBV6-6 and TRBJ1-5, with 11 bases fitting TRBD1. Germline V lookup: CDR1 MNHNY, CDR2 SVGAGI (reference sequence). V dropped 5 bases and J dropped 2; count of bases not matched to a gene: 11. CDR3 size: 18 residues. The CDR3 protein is CASSPGQGGFRGNQPQHF. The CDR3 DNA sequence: TGTGCCAGCAGTCCGGGACAGGGGGGTTTTAGGGGCAATCAGCCCCAGCATTTT.

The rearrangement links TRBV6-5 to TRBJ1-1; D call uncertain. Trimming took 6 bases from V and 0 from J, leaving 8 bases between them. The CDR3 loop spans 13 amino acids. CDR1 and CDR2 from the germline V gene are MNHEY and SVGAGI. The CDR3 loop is CASRGTVNTEAFF. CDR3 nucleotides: TGTGCCAGCAGAGGCACAGTGAACACTGAAGCTTTCTTT.

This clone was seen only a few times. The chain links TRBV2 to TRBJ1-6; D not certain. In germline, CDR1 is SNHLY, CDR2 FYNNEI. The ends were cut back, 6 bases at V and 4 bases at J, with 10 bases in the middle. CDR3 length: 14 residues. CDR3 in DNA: TGTGCCAGCAGGACGGATTCGTATAATTCACCCCTCCACTTT. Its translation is CASRTDSYNSPLHF.